This T cell receptor (beta chain) was identified during a study of T cell responses to AZD1222 COVID-19 vaccine. Libraries were prepared by immunoSEQ multiplex PCR; TCRdb keeps only in-frame clonotypes and omits some of them. The data show approximately 160,000 clones, approximately 89% seen once. On this clone itself: What it recognizes is unknown.

Findings of the study overall: Distributed over spike, vaccine-associated CD4 TCRs predominated at 160-218 and 743-854.

V trimming: 3 bases; J trimming: 9 bases; junction bases outside the gene matches: 3. The CDR3 has 12 amino acids. Germline CDR1 reads SGDLS; CDR2 reads YYNGEE. The sequence was collected from an adult in good health. The source material was peripheral blood, sampled on day 0 of AZD1222 vaccination. The gene calls are TRBV9 and TRBJ2-4, with 7 bases that match TRBD1. The CDR3 region is CASSGGTAIQYF. CDR3 bases: TGTGCCAGCAGCGGGGGGACAGCCATTCAGTACTTC.